The 17 T cell receptor beta chains below all came from one sample that was sequenced in a study of regulatory T cells in long-lasting Graves disease. The time point here: persistent/refractory GD, antithyroid drugs over 5 years with positive TRAb. PBMC-derived RNA was used for the TCR library. Researchers made TCR beta libraries by using iRepertoire HTBI primers and running Arm-PCR on CDR3 regions. TCRdb recomputed calls from the multiplex PCR reads with MiXCR, one row per CDR3 protein. The table includes approximately 440,000 distinct CDR3 sequences, about a quarter detected once. Sequencing was performed on peripheral blood mononuclear cells (PBMCs), taken when the disease was refractory, from a patient treated with antithyroid drugs. These receptors all stem from a female donor with Graves disease.

This clonotype was detected a few times. V is TRBV15 and J is TRBJ1-2; D remains ambiguous. This CDR3 comprises 13 residues. The germline gives CDR1 LNHNV, CDR2 YYDKDF (reference sequence). V dropped 0 bases and J dropped 4 bases, with 6 bases sitting between them. The CDR3, as DNA: TGTGCCACCAGCAGAGATTTTGCCTATGGCTACACCTTC. Residues: CATSRDFAYGYTF.

This clonotype was seen ten or more times. The chain combines TRBV28 with TRBJ1-2, with D possibly being TRBD1 (6 bases). This CDR3 has 15 residues. From germline, CDR1 is MDHEN and CDR2 SYDVKM. The ends were cut back, 2 bases at V and 1 base at J, with 11 bases in the middle. CDR3 protein: CASSLAGTLNYGYTF. The CDR3 DNA reads as TGTGCCAGCAGTTTAGCCGGGACACTTAACTATGGCTACACCTTC.

The chain carries TRBV19 and TRBJ1-1, with D possibly matching TRBD1 (5 bases). CDR1 is LNHDA, CDR2 SQIVND, per germline (reference sequence). V was clipped by 7 bases and J by 0 bases, with 15 bases between them. This CDR3 is 15 amino acids long. DNA of the CDR3: TGTGCCAGTACCGACCTGGGACGGTTGAACACTGAAGCTTTCTTT. It translates to CASTDLGRLNTEAFF.

This clonotype was counted at least ten times. V and J are TRBV2 and TRBJ1-6; no clear D gene. Trimming left V 3 bases short and J 0 bases short, with 12 bases between. This CDR3 has 17 amino acids. Germline V gene sequence: CDR1 SNHLY, CDR2 FYNNEI. CDR3 sequence (DNA): TGTGCCAGCAGTGATGGCAGGTCGAGCTCCTATAATTCACCCCTCCACTTT. It translates to CASSDGRSSSYNSPLHF.

This chain links TRBV29-1 with TRBJ2-7; possibly TRBD1 for D (5 bases). CDR3 length: 13 residues. Trimming took off 4 bases at V and 3 bases at J, with 13 bases between the two ends. CDR1 is SQVTM and CDR2 is ANQGSEA in the germline V gene. Here the CDR3 reads CSVVTQVLYEQYF. For the CDR3, the DNA is TGCAGCGTTGTTACACAGGTACTCTACGAGCAGTACTTC.

The CDR3 is CASNPPPPMNTEAFF. In nucleotides, the CDR3 is TGTGCCAGCAACCCCCCCCCCCCGATGAACACTGAAGCTTTCTTT. This sequence joins TRBV3-1 and TRBJ1-1; no firm D call. Trimming stripped 7 bases from V and 0 bases from J, with 15 bases between. Per the germline V gene, CDR1 is LGHDT and CDR2 is YNNKEL (reference sequence). CDR3 length equals 15 residues. The whole variable domain, remainder taken from reference TRBV3-1 and TRBJ1-1, is DTAVSQTPKYLVTQMGNDKSIKCEQNLGHDTMYWYKQDSKKFLKIMFSYNNKELIINETVPNRFSPKSPDKAHLNLHINSLELGDSAVYFCASNPPPPMNTEAFFGQGTRLTVV.

This clonotype occurred many times. The V call is TRBV28, the J call TRBJ2-5; 7 bases fit TRBD1. The V and J ends lost 2 bases and 2 bases, in that order; junction bases with no gene match: 8. This CDR3 has 16 amino acids. Germline-derived CDR1 and CDR2 are MDHEN and SYDVKM. CDR3 protein: CASSLTIPGQQETQYF. As DNA, the CDR3 is TGTGCCAGCAGTTTAACGATTCCGGGACAGCAAGAGACCCAGTACTTC.

The V gene is TRBV7-2, the J gene TRBJ1-3; D not resolved. CDR1 is SGHTA and CDR2 is FQGNSA in the germline V gene. V lost 5 bases to trimming and J lost 0 bases, with 14 bases between them. The length of the CDR3 is 16 residues. CDR3 DNA sequence: TGTGCCAGCAGCCCTAACGGGCGATTCTCTGGAAACACCATATATTTT. It yields the protein CASSPNGRFSGNTIYF.

The CDR3: CASRILMNSGNTIYF. The CDR3 nucleotides read TGTGCCAGCAGAATTCTTATGAACTCTGGAAACACCATATATTTT. The V and J genes are TRBV28 and TRBJ1-3, with D unclear. The V and J ends lost 6 bases and 0 bases respectively, with 12 bases between them. The CDR3 has 15 residues. Germline V gene sequence: CDR1 MDHEN, CDR2 SYDVKM.

The CDR3 sequence: CASSFDGNQPQHF. CDR3 coding DNA: TGCGCCAGCAGCTTTGATGGGAATCAGCCCCAGCATTTT. The genes are TRBV5-1 and TRBJ1-5; no definite D call. Germline V gene lookup returns CDR1 SGHRS and CDR2 YFSETQ. This CDR3 has 13 amino acids. Trimming left V 2 bases short and J 4 bases short, with 7 bases between.

At least ten counts were recorded for this clonotype. V and J are TRBV7-9 and TRBJ2-7, with 9 bases identical to TRBD1. Germline loops: CDR1 SEHNR, CDR2 FQNEAQ (reference sequence). The V segment lost 5 bases and the J segment 2 bases; nucleotides outside the gene matches: 7. The CDR3 loop spans 15 amino acids. CDR3 sequence reads: CASSIWTGATYEQYF. In nucleotides, the CDR3 is TGTGCCAGCAGCATATGGACAGGGGCAACCTACGAGCAGTACTTC.

This clonotype was counted a few times. V and J are TRBV20-1 and TRBJ2-3; the D gene is possibly TRBD1 (6 bases). This CDR3 has 14 residues. Germline V lookup: CDR1 DFQATT, CDR2 SNEGSKA (reference sequence). Trimming shortened V by 0 bases and J by 3 bases, and 10 bases separated the two germline ends. CDR3 DNA: TGCAGTGCTAGAGACTACAGGGAGACAGATACGCAGTATTTT. Its translation is CSARDYRETDTQYF.

In this sample, this clonotype turned up a few times. Here the CDR3 reads CASSPNPPGSQETQYF. The CDR3 region has the DNA TGTGCCAGCTCACCAAACCCCCCGGGGAGCCAAGAGACCCAGTACTTC. This chain joins TRBV18 and TRBJ2-5, with a tentative D call TRBD2 (5 bases). V shed 2 bases and J shed 1 base, with 14 bases lying between them. This CDR3 is built from 16 residues. Germline values: CDR1 KGHSH, CDR2 LQKENI.

The rearrangement links TRBV7-9 to TRBJ2-2, with D possibly being TRBD1 (5 bases). The V and J ends lost 5 bases and 4 bases respectively, with 11 bases between them. Per the germline V gene, CDR1 is SEHNR and CDR2 is FQNEAQ (reference sequence). This CDR3 contains 14 residues. CDR3 sequence: CASSARELTGELFF. CDR3 nucleotide sequence: TGTGCCAGCAGCGCCAGGGAACTCACCGGGGAGCTGTTTTTT.

In regard to this clonotype: The CDR3 carries no conserved terminal phenylalanine or tryptophan, so it likely arises from a read error. This chain connects TRBV6-5 to TRBJ2-7, with D possibly TRBD2 on 6 matching bases. CDR1 is MNHEY and CDR2 is SVGAGI in the germline V gene. V was cut by 3 bases and J by 2 bases, with 17 bases left in between. The CDR3 extends over 16 amino acids. The CDR3, as DNA: TGTGCCAGCAGTTATGTACCGGGACTCCCGACCTACGAGCAGTACCTC. This gives the protein CASSYVPGLPTYEQYL.

In the case of this clonotype: The likely explanation is a read error, given a far larger clone one base away. The final CDR3 position lacks the conserved phenylalanine or tryptophan, pointing to a likely read error. The V gene is TRBV7-9, the J gene TRBJ2-5; D possibly corresponds to TRBD2 (5 bases). CDR3 length: 15 amino acids. V lost 5 bases, J lost 2 bases, and 15 bases lay in between. In germline, CDR1 is SEHNR, CDR2 FQNEAQ (reference sequence). The CDR3 DNA is TGTGCCAGCAGCCGCGGGCGTCCAGTTCAAGAGACCCAGTACCTC. Translated, it gives CASSRGRPVQETQYL.

The sample holds many counts of this clonotype. The V and J genes are TRBV12-3 or TRBV12-4 and TRBJ1-1; D is unresolved. Trimming pared 2 bases from V and 2 bases from J, leaving 6 bases between. This CDR3 contains 13 residues. CDR3 coding DNA: TGTGCCAGCAGTTTAATGTATAACACTGAAGCTTTCTTT. This translates into CASSLMYNTEAFF.